The 21 T cell receptor beta chains below were found in one sample sequenced in a study of shared clonotypes between healthy human individuals. Assay used: immunoSEQ multiplex PCR; TCRdb lists only in-frame clones, some missing. The sample consists of under 750,000 clones, over 55% of them appearing once. Sequencing was carried out using memory CD4+ T cells sorted from blood. Subset here: CD45RA-negative fraction. The receptors derive from a woman in her twenties or thirties in good health.

In this sample, this clone turned up once. The chain recombines TRBV19 with TRBJ2-5; D could derive from TRBD1 or TRBD2 (5 bases each). This CDR3 region has 14 residues. Germline V gene lookup returns CDR1 LNHDA and CDR2 SQIVND (reference sequence). The V end was cut by 5 bases, the J end by 5 bases, with 15 bases between. This chain's CDR3 is CASSPSGKGETQYF. DNA for the CDR3: TGTGCCAGTAGTCCGTCCGGGAAGGGGGAGACCCAGTACTTC.

The chain links TRBV6-5 to TRBJ2-7, with 10 nucleotides matching TRBD2. This CDR3 comprises 15 residues. Germline V gene sequence: CDR1 MNHEY, CDR2 SVGAGI. V gave up 7 bases and J gave up 4 bases; unmatched junction bases: 10. The CDR3 loop reads CASNGGAGGPYEQYF. Here the CDR3 DNA reads TGTGCCAGCAATGGGGGAGCGGGAGGGCCTTACGAGCAGTACTTC.

V and J are TRBV6-5 and TRBJ1-5; D uncertain. Per the germline V gene, CDR1 is MNHEY and CDR2 is SVGAGI. The CDR3 sequence is 13 residues long. V was shortened by 2 bases and J by 7 bases, with 9 bases between the two germline ends. This CDR3 reads CASSYTGSQPQHF. CDR3 in DNA: TGTGCCAGCAGTTACACGGGGAGCCAGCCCCAGCATTTT.

The gene calls are TRBV7-2 and TRBJ1-2, with D perhaps matching TRBD1 (5 bases). V lost 7 bases to trimming and J lost 8 bases, with 14 bases between them. Germline CDR1 reads SGHTA; CDR2 reads FQGNSA. This CDR3 has 12 residues. The CDR3 bases are TGTGCCAGCACGTGGGGGGACGGGGGCTACACCTTC. The encoded protein is CASTWGDGGYTF.

The gene calls are TRBV10-1 and TRBJ1-1; TRBD1 is a possible D gene (5 bases). The CDR3 consists of 16 residues. V gave up 3 bases and J gave up 1 base, with 15 bases separating them. Germline assignment: CDR1 WNHNN and CDR2 SYGVQD (reference sequence). CDR3 loop: CASSDPGGKGNTEAFF. The CDR3 bases are TGCGCCAGCAGTGATCCTGGGGGAAAAGGGAACACTGAAGCTTTCTTT.

This clone was seen a few times. The CDR3 here is CASSLAGNTEAFF. Here the CDR3 DNA reads TGTGCCAGCAGCTTAGCCGGGAACACTGAAGCTTTCTTT. V is TRBV7-6 and J is TRBJ1-1, with D unresolved. From germline, CDR1 is SGHVS and CDR2 FNYEAQ. V was pared by 0 bases and J by 1 base, with 3 bases between. The CDR3 spans 13 residues.

In its sample, this clone was seen many times. The chain employs TRBV5-8 and TRBJ1-2; D might be TRBD1 (5 bases). Trimming pared 0 bases from V and 7 bases from J, leaving 22 bases between. Germline V gene data show CDR1 as SGHTS and CDR2 as YDEGEE. There are 17 residues in the CDR3. CDR3 coding DNA: TGTGCCAGCAGCTTGGGGTGGTTTTGGGGCGATTCGGCTGGCTACACCTTC. Protein product: CASSLGWFWGDSAGYTF.

The gene calls are TRBV11-3 and TRBJ1-1; D gene ambiguous. Germline V gene sequence: CDR1 SGHNT, CDR2 YENEEA. Trimming removed 2 bases at V and 1 base at J, with 5 bases between. The CDR3 is 13 amino acids. The CDR3 is CASSLQQNTEAFF. For the CDR3, the DNA is TGTGCCAGCAGCTTACAGCAGAACACTGAAGCTTTCTTT.

This clone showed up just a few times. The J gene is TRBJ1-1, the V gene TRBV19; 9 nucleotides agree with TRBD1. Per germline, CDR1 LNHDA and CDR2 SQIVND (reference sequence). V lost 8 bases to trimming and J lost 5 bases; unmatched junction nucleotides: 3. The CDR3 loop spans 12 amino acids. CDR3 amino acids: CASGDRGTEAFF. As DNA, the CDR3 is TGTGCCAGTGGTGACAGGGGGACTGAAGCTTTCTTT.

The V gene is TRBV2, the J gene TRBJ2-3; the D gene is possibly TRBD2 (6 bases). Trimming removed 8 bases at V and 4 bases at J, with 19 bases between. This CDR3 has 15 amino acids. Germline assignment: CDR1 SNHLY and CDR2 FYNNEI. The CDR3 nucleotides are TGTGCCAGCCGCCCGGGGCTAGCGATTTCAGATACGCAGTATTTT. Its translation: CASRPGLAISDTQYF.

This chain's CDR3 is CASTGHNYEQYF. DNA for the CDR3: TGTGCCAGCACGGGACACAACTACGAGCAGTACTTC. The chain links TRBV6-6 to TRBJ2-7, with D possibly being TRBD1 (6 bases). V shed 7 bases and J shed 3 bases, with 10 bases lying between them. CDR1 MNHNY and CDR2 SVGAGI come from the germline V gene (reference sequence). The CDR3 length is 12 residues.

V is TRBV28 and J is TRBJ1-6; the D is unclear. The CDR3 extends over 13 amino acids. Germline V gene data show CDR1 as MDHEN and CDR2 as SYDVKM. V dropped 6 bases and J dropped 10 bases, with 13 bases sitting between them. CDR3 loop: CASSRPPGSPLHF. The CDR3 DNA is TGTGCCAGCAGCCGACCCCCTGGGTCACCCCTCCACTTT.

The gene calls are TRBV5-6 and TRBJ2-5; 8 positions agree with TRBD1. The CDR3 spans 15 residues. V lost 4 bases to trimming and J lost 5 bases; unmatched junction nucleotides: 10. Germline CDR1 is SGHDT and CDR2 is YYEEEE. The CDR3 DNA reads as TGTGCCAGCAGCCGCCGACAGGGGATGGGGGAGACCCAGTACTTC. Protein product: CASSRRQGMGETQYF. The whole variable domain, filled in from reference TRBV5-6 and TRBJ2-5, reads DAGVTQSPTHLIKTRGQQVTLRCSPKSGHDTVSWYQQALGQGPQFIFQYYEEEERQRGNFPDRFSGHQFPNYSSELNVNALLLGDSALYLCASSRRQGMGETQYFGPGTRLLVL.

V is TRBV5-1 and J is TRBJ2-3, with a weak D call TRBD2 (5 bases). Trimming removed 0 bases from V and 2 bases from J, with 13 bases in between. Germline CDR1 is SGHRS and CDR2 is YFSETQ. The CDR3 spans 16 residues. The DNA of the CDR3 is TGCGCCAGCAGCTTGGCTCCGGGAACTAACACAGATACGCAGTATTTT. As protein: CASSLAPGTNTDTQYF.

The chain employs TRBV6-6 and TRBJ2-5; 12 bases agree with TRBD2. This CDR3 contains 15 residues. V lost 6 bases and J lost 5; bases outside the gene matches: 7. Germline loops: CDR1 MNHNY, CDR2 SVGAGI (reference sequence). The CDR3 DNA is TGTGCCAGCAGGGCTAGCGGGAGGGCCAGGGAGACCCAGTACTTC. Translation: CASRASGRARETQYF.

The genes are TRBV5-1 and TRBJ2-1, with D perhaps TRBD2 (5 bases). The germline V gene encodes CDR1 SGHRS and CDR2 YFSETQ. V was cut by 5 bases and J by 10 bases, with 10 bases left in between. This CDR3 contains 11 residues. In DNA form, the CDR3 reads TGCGCCAGCAGATCCGGGATCGAGCAGTTCTTC. This gives the protein CASRSGIEQFF.

V and J are TRBV5-6 and TRBJ2-7; maybe TRBD2 (5 bases). Trimming stripped 2 bases from V and 0 bases from J, with 12 bases between. The CDR3 has 15 amino acids. Germline CDR1 reads SGHDT; CDR2 reads YYEEEE. The CDR3: CASSFLTRSSYEQYF. The CDR3 DNA sequence: TGTGCCAGCAGCTTCCTCACTAGGAGCTCCTACGAGCAGTACTTC. Variable domain in full (rest from reference TRBV5-6 and TRBJ2-7): DAGVTQSPTHLIKTRGQQVTLRCSPKSGHDTVSWYQQALGQGPQFIFQYYEEEERQRGNFPDRFSGHQFPNYSSELNVNALLLGDSALYLCASSFLTRSSYEQYFGPGTRLTVT.

This clone appeared a few times. The chain carries TRBV2 and TRBJ2-1, with D maybe TRBD2 (6 bases). With 4 bases removed from V and 12 bases from J, the gap between germline ends came to 19 bases. Germline loops: CDR1 SNHLY, CDR2 FYNNEI. The CDR3 has 14 amino acids. As DNA, the CDR3 is TGTGCCAGCAGTGGCGGGGTAGCGGCCGAGAGGCAGTTCTTC. Its translation: CASSGGVAAERQFF. Complete variable domain (other parts from reference TRBV2 and TRBJ2-1): EPEVTQTPSHQVTQMGQEVILRCVPISNHLYFYWYRQILGQKVEFLVSFYNNEISEKSEIFDDQFSVERPDGSNFTLKIRSTKLEDSAMYFCASSGGVAAERQFFGPGTRLTVL.

This sequence joins TRBV28 and TRBJ2-7; 8 nucleotides line up with TRBD1. V shed 6 bases and J 7 bases; nucleotides not matched to a gene: 11. CDR3 size: 14 residues. Germline V gene data show CDR1 as MDHEN and CDR2 as SYDVKM. Here the CDR3 DNA reads TGTGCCAGCAGACCACCCGGGACAGGAGGGGAGCAGTACTTC. This encodes CASRPPGTGGEQYF.

The chain carries TRBV18 and TRBJ2-1, with 11 bases fitting TRBD2. CDR3 length: 15 amino acids. Germline assignment: CDR1 KGHSH and CDR2 LQKENI. V lost 3 bases to trimming and J lost 6 bases; unmatched junction nucleotides: 4. The CDR3 bases are TGTGCCAGCTCACCGATAGCGGGAGGGCGCAATGAGCAGTTCTTC. Its protein product is CASSPIAGGRNEQFF. Full variable domain (remainder filled in from reference TRBV18 and TRBJ2-1): NAGVMQNPRHLVRRRGQEARLRCSPMKGHSHVYWYRQLPEEGLKFMVYLQKENIIDESGMPKERFSAEFPKEGPSILRIQQVVRGDSAAYFCASSPIAGGRNEQFFGPGTRLTVL.

The chain has TRBV5-1 and TRBJ2-1, with 8 bases fitting TRBD2. J was trimmed by 5 bases and V by 4 bases; bases with no gene match: 5. The CDR3 contains 14 residues. Germline CDR1 and CDR2: SGHRS and YFSETQ. The CDR3 protein is CASSLGGDHNEQFF. The DNA for the CDR3 is TGCGCCAGCAGCCTCGGGGGGGACCACAATGAGCAGTTCTTC.